This T cell receptor (beta chain) was captured by sequencing in a study of shared clonotypes between healthy human individuals. Notes on the study in general: Shared clonotypes: approximately 4.5% naive CD4, about 4% naive CD8, 2.3% memory CD4, roughly 0.4% memory CD8.

The sample holds one count of this clone. No antigen is known for it. Assay: immunoSEQ multiplex PCR; the TCRdb copy retains only in-frame clones and omits some. This table has just over 2,000,000 clones, roughly 94% appearing once. Within Nashville, Tennessee resided all donors, each a Caucasian adult. The CD4+ fraction was divided into a CD45RA+ naive subset and a CD45RA-negative memory subset. Sample: naive CD4+ T cells sorted from blood. Subset indicated: CD45RA+ positively selected. The receptor was isolated from a young man in good health.

The DNA of the CDR3 is TGTGCCAGCAGCGAGGGACTAGCGGGGGGGCCCGGCACAGATACGCAGTATTTT. Protein product: CASSEGLAGGPGTDTQYF. The chain links TRBV7-9 to TRBJ2-3; 16 bases agree with TRBD2. V lost 5 bases, J lost 1 base, and 6 bases stayed unmatched. This CDR3 is 18 amino acids long. Germline values: CDR1 SEHNR, CDR2 FQNEAQ (reference sequence).